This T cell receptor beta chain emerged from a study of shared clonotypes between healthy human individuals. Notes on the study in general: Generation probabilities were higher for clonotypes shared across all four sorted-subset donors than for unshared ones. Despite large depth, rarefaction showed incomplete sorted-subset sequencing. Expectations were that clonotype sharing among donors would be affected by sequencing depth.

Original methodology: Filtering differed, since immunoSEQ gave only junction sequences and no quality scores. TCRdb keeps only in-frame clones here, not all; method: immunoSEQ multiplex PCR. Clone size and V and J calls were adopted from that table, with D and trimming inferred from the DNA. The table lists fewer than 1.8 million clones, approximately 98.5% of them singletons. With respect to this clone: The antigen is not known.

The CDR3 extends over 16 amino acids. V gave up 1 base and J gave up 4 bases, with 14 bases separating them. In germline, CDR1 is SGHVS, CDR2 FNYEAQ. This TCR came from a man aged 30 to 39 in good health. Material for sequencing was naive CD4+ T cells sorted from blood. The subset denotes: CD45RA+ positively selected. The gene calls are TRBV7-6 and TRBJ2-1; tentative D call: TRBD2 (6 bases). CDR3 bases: TGTGCCAGCAGCTTAGGCGGGAAACCCAATTACAATGAGCAGTTCTTC. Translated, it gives CASSLGGKPNYNEQFF. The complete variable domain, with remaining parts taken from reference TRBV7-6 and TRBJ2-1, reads GAGVSQSPRYKVTKRGQDVALRCDPISGHVSLYWYRQALGQGPEFLTYFNYEAQQDKSGLPNDRFSAERPEGSISTLTIQRTEQRDSAMYRCASSLGGKPNYNEQFFGPGTRLTVL.